The subject of this entry is one T cell receptor (beta chain). Antigen unknown. The sample belongs to a study of early stage breast cancer tumors. Background on the study: Invasive lobular carcinomas made up about 35% of the 12 ER+/PR+/HER2- tumors.

Germline CDR1 and CDR2: SEHNR and FQNEAQ (reference sequence). CDR3 length equals 18 residues. V was clipped by 5 bases and J by 7 bases; unmatched bases: 15. Study results and limitations: In about 85% of the 16 patients, blood comparison separated tumor from normal breast. Most shared enriched TCRB sequences were commonly generated ones. Compared with adjacent normal breast, tumors showed about 2.5-fold denser, more clonal T cells.

The data were produced by immunoSEQ multiplex PCR, yet TCRdb's version contains in-frame clones alone and is incomplete. The sample consists of roughly 20,000 clones, around 83% of them appearing once. V and J are TRBV7-9 and TRBJ2-2, with 11 bases lining up with TRBD2. The sequence was obtained from a person aged 70 to 85 with breast cancer. The sample comprised blood. The CDR3 loop is CASSPPFRLAGKVGELFF. The CDR3 DNA is TGTGCCAGCAGCCCACCATTCAGACTAGCGGGGAAAGTCGGGGAGCTGTTTTTT.